This T cell receptor beta chain was captured by sequencing in a study of blood T cells in healthy people across ages. Overall study results and limits: A roughly linear age-dependent decrease characterized TCR beta diversity per million T cells.

Details on this clonotype: Its antigen is as yet unknown.

For the second PCR, which ran for about 7 to 11 cycles, a sample-barcoded 5' primer and a J-beta primer mix were used. The template-switch adaptor was a 5' adaptor with 12 random nucleotides. It tagged each cDNA molecule. TCRdb reanalysed the 5' RACE reads using MiXCR and keeps one entry per CDR3 protein. The sample consists of fewer than 2,000,000 distinct CDR3 sequences, roughly two fifths of them appearing once. Germline V gene lookup returns CDR1 DFQATT and CDR2 SNEGSKA (reference sequence). V lost 0 bases, J lost 11 bases, and 10 bases lay in between. The CDR3 loop spans 12 amino acids. The clonotype originates from a human donor in good health. This chain links TRBV20-1 with TRBJ1-4; D possibly corresponds to TRBD1 (5 bases). The sequenced sample was blood. CDR3 sequence (DNA): TGCAGTGCTAGAGAGGGCGGGGGGAAACTGTTTTTT. It translates to CSAREGGGKLFF.